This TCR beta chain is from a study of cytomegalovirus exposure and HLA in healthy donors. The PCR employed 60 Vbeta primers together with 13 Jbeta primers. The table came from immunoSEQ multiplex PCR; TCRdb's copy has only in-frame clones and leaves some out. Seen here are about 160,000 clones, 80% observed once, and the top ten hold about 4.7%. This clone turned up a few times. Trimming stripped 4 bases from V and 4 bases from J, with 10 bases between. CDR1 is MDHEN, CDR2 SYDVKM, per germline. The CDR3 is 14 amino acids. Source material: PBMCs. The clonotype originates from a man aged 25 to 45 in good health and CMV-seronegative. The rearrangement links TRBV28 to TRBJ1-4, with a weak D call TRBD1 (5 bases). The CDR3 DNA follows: TGTGCCAGCAGTTCACAGGCGGTTAATGAAAAACTGTTTTTT. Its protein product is CASSSQAVNEKLFF.